Listed below are T cell receptor beta chains from one sample, sequenced in a study of T-cell reconstitution after alpha-beta-depleted transplantation in children. TCRdb ran MiXCR on the PCR reads and lists one entry per CDR3 protein. The sample carries some 280,000 distinct CDR3 sequences, more than 8% recorded once. The input for sequencing was PBMCs from the stem cell graft donor, taken from the stem cell graft. The receptors here all came from a human donor who donated a stem cell graft to a child with SCID. Both conserved end residues are part of each CDR3. The D gene is left open where the match is weak. Expanded clones are given a class, and other clones once, few, many or no size at all.

cdr3_nt	cdr3_aa	d_call	v_call	j_call	clone_size
TGTGCCAGCAGCCAAGTTGATCGGACTCCTAAGTACTTC	CASSQVDRTPKYF	-	TRBV3-1	TRBJ2-4	-
TGTGCCAGCAGCTTAGAAAGGGAGTCGACCGGGGAGCTGTTTTTT	CASSLERESTGELFF	-	TRBV7-8	TRBJ2-2	few
TGCGCCAGCAGCTCAACCTTTACGGAGACCCAGTACTTC	CASSSTFTETQYF	-	TRBV5-1	TRBJ2-5	-
TGCGCCAGCAGTGACCTGGGGCGCACAGATACGCAGTATTTT	CASSDLGRTDTQYF	-	TRBV10-2	TRBJ2-3	-
TGCAGTGCGCGACAACCCGGAGGGTACGAGCAGTACTTC	CSARQPGGYEQYF	-	TRBV20-1	TRBJ2-7	few
TGCAGTGTCCCTACAAAGATTACTAATGAAAAACTGTTTTTT	CSVPTKITNEKLFF	-	TRBV20-1	TRBJ1-4	-
TGTGCCAGCAGTAAGGGACAGGTCGGAGAGACCCAGTACTTC	CASSKGQVGETQYF	TRBD1	TRBV12-3/TRBV12-4	TRBJ2-5	-
TGTGCCAGCAGCGGAGGGGACGGCAATGAGCAGTTCTTC	CASSGGDGNEQFF	-	TRBV6-4	TRBJ2-1	many
TGTGCCAGCGGATCCAGGCGCCTCTTCTTT	CASGSRRLFF	-	TRBV25-1	TRBJ1-1	once
TGTGCCAGCAGCCCGTCGAGGGGAGAAACCTTCACAGATACGCAGTATTTT	CASSPSRGETFTDTQYF	-	TRBV27	TRBJ2-3	many
TGCGCCAGCAGCCAAGATTTAGGACCCCTGAACACTGAAGCTTTCTTT	CASSQDLGPLNTEAFF	-	TRBV4-1	TRBJ1-1	many
TGTGCCACCCCCTTAACAGGGATCGACACCGGGGAGCTGTTTTTT	CATPLTGIDTGELFF	-	TRBV10-3	TRBJ2-2	-
TGCGCCAGCAGCTACCCCGAGGGGGGTACCGGGGAGCTGTTTTTT	CASSYPEGGTGELFF	-	TRBV5-1	TRBJ2-2	few
TGTGCCAGCAGCTTAACGCGTCTAACCTCCTACGAGCAGTACTTC	CASSLTRLTSYEQYF	-	TRBV7-3	TRBJ2-7	-
TGTGCCAGCAGTTTAACTCTCGGGGATGTGACTGAAGCTTTCTTT	CASSLTLGDVTEAFF	-	TRBV6-5	TRBJ1-1	few